The 26 T cell receptor beta chains presented below share a single source sample, sequenced in a study of beta chain features in type 1 diabetes. Sequencing targeted expressed TCRB transcripts, as all isolated RNA had been reverse transcribed. Data came from immunoSEQ multiplex PCR; TCRdb stores just in-frame clones and leaves some out. Of some 160,000 clones listed, about 9% are singletons. Antigens of these TCRs are unknown. General study points: When Type 1 diabetes patients were examined, their TCRB CDR3s proved moderately but significantly shorter in all four CD4+ subsets.

The sequencing input was central memory CD4+ T cells from blood. The receptors were gathered from a woman aged 25 to 45 with type 1 diabetes.

This clone showed up just a few times. The CDR3 reads CASSDPLRAGAYEQYF. The CDR3 bases are TGTGCCAGCAGTGATCCTTTAAGAGCAGGGGCTTACGAGCAGTACTTC. The chain joins TRBV28 to TRBJ2-7; D may be TRBD1 (6 bases). CDR1 is MDHEN and CDR2 is SYDVKM in the germline V gene. The length of the CDR3 is 16 residues. V lost 5 bases, J lost 4 bases, and 21 bases lay in between.

This clone was detected only a few times. Within the sample, other DNA sequences also encode this same CDR3. Here the CDR3 DNA reads TGTGCCAGCTCCCCCGGGACAGGGGCCTACGAGCAGTACTTC. It yields the protein CASSPGTGAYEQYF. The V gene is TRBV18, the J gene TRBJ2-7, with 10 bases identical to TRBD1. CDR1 KGHSH and CDR2 LQKENI come from the germline V gene. The V and J ends lost 6 bases and 2 bases, in that order; junction bases with no gene match: 4. The CDR3 totals 14 residues.

This clone appeared a few times. The chain couples TRBV5-6 to TRBJ2-7; TRBD2 might be the D (5 bases). Germline-derived CDR1 and CDR2 are SGHDT and YYEEEE. The CDR3 sequence is 14 residues long. Deletions cut 1 base from V and 6 bases from J, with 14 bases between. CDR3 bases: TGTGCCAGCAGCTTGATATCGACGACTACCGAGCAGTACTTC. Translating it yields CASSLISTTTEQYF.

V is TRBV7-2 and J is TRBJ1-1; 9 nucleotides match TRBD1. V shed 5 bases and J 8 bases; nucleotides not matched to a gene: 15. The length of the CDR3 is 16 residues. Germline assignment: CDR1 SGHTA and CDR2 FQGNSA. For the CDR3, the DNA is TGTGCCAGCAGCCCATGGACAGGGGCGACCCAGTCCGAAGCTTTCTTT. It codes for CASSPWTGATQSEAFF.

This clone was detected a few times. V usage is TRBV2 and J usage is TRBJ1-2, with 7 nucleotides matching TRBD1. V shed 4 bases, J shed 7 bases, and the junction held 6 bases outside the gene matches. Germline CDR1 and CDR2: SNHLY and FYNNEI. The CDR3 is made up of 13 amino acids. CDR3 in DNA: TGTGCCAGCAGTGTCTCGGGACAGTCTGGCTACACCTTC. Its translation is CASSVSGQSGYTF. Drawing the rest from reference TRBV2 and TRBJ1-2, the complete variable domain is EPEVTQTPSHQVTQMGQEVILRCVPISNHLYFYWYRQILGQKVEFLVSFYNNEISEKSEIFDDQFSVERPDGSNFTLKIRSTKLEDSAMYFCASSVSGQSGYTFGSGTRLTVV.

This clone was picked up a small number of times. The rearrangement joins TRBV5-4 to TRBJ1-1; the match to TRBD1 covers 8 bases. V was clipped by 4 bases and J by 0 bases; unmatched bases: 11. The CDR3 spans 17 residues. From germline, CDR1 is SGHNT and CDR2 YYREEE (reference sequence). The CDR3 nucleotides are TGTGCCAGCAGCCCAAAGGACAGGGCGGTTATGAACACTGAAGCTTTCTTT. It codes for CASSPKDRAVMNTEAFF.

This rearrangement joins TRBV5-1 to TRBJ1-4; TRBD1 matches 7 bases. V lost 0 bases to trimming and J lost 7 bases; unmatched junction nucleotides: 6. The CDR3 loop spans 15 amino acids. Germline V gene lookup returns CDR1 SGHRS and CDR2 YFSETQ. The CDR3 spells CASSLEPGQSEKLFF. The CDR3 DNA reads as TGCGCCAGCAGCTTGGAACCGGGACAGAGTGAAAAACTGTTTTTT.

The rearrangement joins TRBV5-1 to TRBJ1-4, with D possibly matching TRBD1 (5 bases). Germline CDR1 is SGHRS and CDR2 is YFSETQ. The CDR3 is made up of 14 amino acids. The V gene lost 4 bases and the J gene lost 5 bases, with 12 bases spanning the gap. The CDR3 DNA reads as TGCGCCAGCAGCCAAACAGGTCAGAATGAAAAACTGTTTTTT. This sequence encodes CASSQTGQNEKLFF.

The chain couples TRBV10-3 to TRBJ2-3; D possibly matches TRBD1 or TRBD2 (5 bases each). Germline lookup yields CDR1 ENHRY and CDR2 SYGVKD. V lost 6 bases and J 2 bases, leaving 12 bases between the germline ends. The CDR3 is made up of 14 amino acids. CDR3 region: CAIREDTYTDTQYF. CDR3 nucleotide sequence: TGTGCCATCAGGGAGGACACTTACACAGATACGCAGTATTTT.

The CDR3 DNA reads as TGTGCCAGCAGCGTAGGTCCCCACGGCGGGGAGCTGTTTTTT. Translation gives CASSVGPHGGELFF. The chain uses TRBV9 and TRBJ2-2; no reliable D call. CDR3 length: 14 amino acids. CDR1 SGDLS and CDR2 YYNGEE come from the germline V gene. The V gene lost 0 bases and the J gene lost 7 bases, with 10 bases spanning the gap.

The V and J genes are TRBV19 and TRBJ1-5; no firm D call. This CDR3 has 18 amino acids. Trimming took off 0 bases at V and 4 bases at J, with 19 bases between the two ends. In germline, CDR1 is LNHDA, CDR2 SQIVND (reference sequence). The CDR3 here is CASSIDLYGAHTNQPQHF. CDR3 sequence (DNA): TGTGCCAGTAGTATAGATCTTTACGGAGCCCATACGAATCAGCCCCAGCATTTT.

The chain has TRBV7-3 and TRBJ1-2, with a weak D call TRBD1 (6 bases). The germline gives CDR1 SGHTA, CDR2 FQGTGA. This CDR3 has 14 residues. The V end lost 2 bases, the J end lost 8 bases, and 15 bases lay between the germline ends. CDR3 amino acids: CASSLDRQRGGYTF. The CDR3 DNA is TGTGCCAGCAGCTTAGACAGGCAAAGGGGAGGCTACACCTTC.

In this sample, this clone turned up a few times. V usage is TRBV6-5 and J usage is TRBJ1-4; a weak D match, TRBD1 (6 bases). Trimming took off 7 bases at V and 6 bases at J, with 12 bases between the two ends. Germline lookup yields CDR1 MNHEY and CDR2 SVGAGI. The CDR3 loop spans 13 amino acids. The CDR3, as DNA: TGTGCCAGCACCCGGGGGGCGGATGAAAAACTGTTTTTT. This encodes CASTRGADEKLFF.

V is TRBV5-1 and J is TRBJ2-2; possibly TRBD1 for D (6 bases). CDR1 and CDR2 from the germline V gene are SGHRS and YFSETQ. The CDR3 has 14 amino acids. V was shortened by 5 bases and J by 6 bases, with 14 bases between the two germline ends. The CDR3 loop reads CASSFHRDPGELFF. The CDR3 DNA reads TGCGCCAGCAGTTTCCACAGGGATCCCGGGGAGCTGTTTTTT.

This clone was seen more than once but under ten times. The rearrangement uses TRBV4-1 and TRBJ2-7; D unresolved. The V end was cut by 3 bases, the J end by 6 bases, with 27 bases between. From germline, CDR1 is MGHRA and CDR2 YSYEKL. CDR3 length: 18 amino acids. The CDR3 nucleotides are TGCGCCAGCAGCCAGACGAAGCCTAAAGGTTTCCCAGGTGGCGAGCAGTACTTC. Translation: CASSQTKPKGFPGGEQYF.

The V gene is TRBV4-1, the J gene TRBJ2-2; no clear D gene. The CDR3 spans 15 residues. Germline CDR1 reads MGHRA; CDR2 reads YSYEKL. Between the trimmed V and J ends, which lost 1 base and 7 bases, there was a span of 13 bases. CDR3 region: CASSQGRPIDGELFF. The CDR3, as DNA: TGCGCCAGCAGCCAAGGCAGGCCAATCGACGGGGAGCTGTTTTTT.

V is TRBV7-8 and J is TRBJ2-7; TRBD2 matches at 7 bases. Germline lookup yields CDR1 SGHVS and CDR2 FQNEAQ. The CDR3 spans 14 residues. Trimming removed 5 bases from V and 1 base from J; junction bases left unmatched: 5. For the CDR3, the DNA is TGTGCCAGCAGCCCGAGCGGGACTTCCTACGAGCAGTACTTC. Residues: CASSPSGTSYEQYF.

This clone was found a few times. V gene TRBV2 combines with J gene TRBJ2-2; 8 bases align to TRBD1. This CDR3 has 17 residues. The germline gives CDR1 SNHLY, CDR2 FYNNEI. The J segment lost 5 bases and the V segment lost 4 bases, leaving 12 bases of the junction unmatched. This CDR3 reads CASSGLQGARRTGELFF. DNA of the CDR3: TGTGCCAGCAGTGGGTTGCAGGGGGCGCGAAGAACCGGGGAGCTGTTTTTT.

This clone was observed a handful of times. J is TRBJ1-1 and V is TRBV11-3, with a tentative D call TRBD1 (6 bases). The V gene lost 5 bases and the J gene lost 5 bases, with 15 bases spanning the gap. The CDR3 spans 14 residues. Germline CDR1 SGHNT, CDR2 YENEEA. CDR3 amino acids: CASSKDSIGTEAFF. The CDR3 region has the DNA TGTGCCAGCAGCAAGGACAGCATTGGGACTGAAGCTTTCTTT.

Only a few counts were recorded for this clone. An end of the junction differs from the germline gene, which may be a read error. The CDR3 protein is CASSQVLAGMYQETQYF. The DNA of the CDR3 is TGCGCCAGCAGCCAAGTTTTGGCGGGAATGTACCAAGAGACCCAGTACTTC. This rearrangement joins TRBV5-4 to TRBJ2-5, with D perhaps TRBD2 (6 bases). This CDR3 is built from 17 residues. CDR1 is SGHNT and CDR2 is YYREEE in the germline V gene (reference sequence). The whole variable domain, filled in from reference TRBV5-4 and TRBJ2-5, reads ETGVTQSPTHLIKTRGQQVTLRCSSQSGHNTVSWYQQALGQGPQFIFQYYREEENGRGNFPPRFSGLQFPNYSSELNVNALELDDSALYLCASSQVLAGMYQETQYFGPGTRLLVL.

J is TRBJ1-1 and V is TRBV6-5; a possible D gene is TRBD1 (6 bases). Trimming shortened V by 10 bases and J by 3 bases, and 12 bases separated the two germline ends. This CDR3 contains 12 residues. The V gene's germline CDR1 is MNHEY and CDR2 SVGAGI. The CDR3 region has the DNA TGTGCCATTCAGGGGAGCGACACTGAAGCTTTCTTT. Its translation: CAIQGSDTEAFF.

J is TRBJ2-7 and V is TRBV20-1; D is undetermined. From germline, CDR1 is DFQATT and CDR2 SNEGSKA (reference sequence). This CDR3 has 11 amino acids. With 3 bases removed from V and 0 bases from J, the gap between germline ends came to 3 bases. CDR3 coding DNA: TGCAGTGCTAGTCGCTCCTACGAGCAGTACTTC. Translated, it gives CSASRSYEQYF.

This clone was detected a few times. The CDR3 sequence: CASSKQSNQPQHF. Written as DNA, the CDR3 is TGTGCCAGCAGCAAACAGAGCAATCAGCCCCAGCATTTT. This chain joins TRBV7-2 and TRBJ1-5; D gene unclear. Trimming removed 5 bases from V and 1 base from J, with 6 bases in between. This CDR3 contains 13 residues. In germline, CDR1 is SGHTA, CDR2 FQGNSA. Supplemented by reference TRBV7-2 and TRBJ1-5, the full variable domain reads GAGVSQSPSNKVTEKGKDVELRCDPISGHTALYWYRQSLGQGLEFLIYFQGNSAPDKSGLPSDRFSAERTGGSVSTLTIQRTQQEDSAVYLCASSKQSNQPQHFGDGTRLSIL.

In its sample, this clone was seen a few times. This chain links TRBV27 with TRBJ1-1; 10 positions agree with TRBD1. CDR1 MNHEY and CDR2 SMNVEV come from the germline V gene (reference sequence). The CDR3 length is 15 residues. V trimming: 5 bases; J trimming: 3 bases; junction bases outside the gene matches: 6. The CDR3 region is CASSGGTGADTEAFF. CDR3 DNA sequence: TGTGCCAGCAGTGGAGGGACAGGGGCGGACACTGAAGCTTTCTTT.

This clone was seen only a few times. The chain links TRBV11-2 to TRBJ2-3; 7 nucleotides line up with TRBD2. The CDR3 totals 15 residues. CDR1 is SGHAT, CDR2 FQNNGV, per germline. V lost 5 bases, J lost 4 bases, and 9 bases stayed unmatched. The chain's CDR3 is CASSPAGVRSDTQYF. Here the CDR3 DNA reads TGTGCCAGCAGCCCCGCGGGAGTGCGTTCAGATACGCAGTATTTT.

This clone was picked up many times. The J gene is TRBJ2-7, the V gene TRBV21-1; the DNA was not compared with TRBD2, the D call given in the table. TRBV21-1 is given as a pseudogene. This CDR3 is built from 16 residues. In DNA form, the CDR3 reads TGTGCCAGCAGCCCGACACCGGGACTAGCGGGAGACTACGAGTACTTC. Translation: CASSPTPGLAGDYEYF.